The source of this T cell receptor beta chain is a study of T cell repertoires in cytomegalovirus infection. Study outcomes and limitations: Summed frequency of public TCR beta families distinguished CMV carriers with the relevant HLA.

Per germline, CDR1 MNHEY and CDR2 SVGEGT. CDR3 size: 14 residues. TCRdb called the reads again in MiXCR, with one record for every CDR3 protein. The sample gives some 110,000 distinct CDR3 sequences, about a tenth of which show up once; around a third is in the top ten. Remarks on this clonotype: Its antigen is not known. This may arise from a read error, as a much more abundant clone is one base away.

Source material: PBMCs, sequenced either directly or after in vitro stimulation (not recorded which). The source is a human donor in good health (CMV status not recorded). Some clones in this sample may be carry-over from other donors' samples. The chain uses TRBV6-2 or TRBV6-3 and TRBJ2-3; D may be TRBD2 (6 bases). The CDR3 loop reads CASSFGLSPDTKYF. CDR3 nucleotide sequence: TGTGCCAGCAGTTTCGGACTATCGCCGGATACGAAGTATTTT.